Listed below are T cell receptor beta chains from one sample, sequenced in a study of control samples from healthy donors and cancer patients. Assay: immunoSEQ multiplex PCR; the TCRdb copy retains only in-frame clones and omits some. The sample has about 75,000 clones, 90% to 95% seen once. The sequencing input was blood. These receptors all come from a woman aged 40-49 years in good health. CDR3s include the opening cysteine and the closing phenylalanine or tryptophan. Fields, in order: V gene, clone size, D gene, J gene, CDR3 protein, CDR3 DNA. A D gene is named only where the DNA matches it firmly. Where a row states a size, it is once, few, many or the class of an expanded clone; other rows omit it.

TRBV5-1	-	-	TRBJ2-5	CASRGGVVQETQYF	TGCGCCAGCAGGGGTGGGGTCGTCCAAGAGACCCAGTACTTC
TRBV6-6	-	-	TRBJ2-7	CASTSRSHEQYF	TGTGCCAGCACCTCCCGTAGCCACGAGCAGTACTTC
TRBV19	once	TRBD2	TRBJ2-7	CASSVRPSGGDGEQYF	TGTGCCAGTAGCGTCAGACCCAGTGGGGGGGACGGCGAGCAGTACTTC
TRBV7-3	-	TRBD2	TRBJ2-1	CASSPRLAGAYNEQFF	TGTGCCAGCAGCCCAAGACTAGCGGGGGCCTACAATGAGCAGTTCTTC
TRBV30	-	TRBD1	TRBJ2-7	CAWHTQGTSYEQYF	TGTGCCTGGCATACACAGGGGACCTCCTACGAGCAGTACTTC
TRBV28	-	TRBD2	TRBJ2-5	CASSLLGLAGGETQYF	TGTGCCAGCAGTTTACTCGGACTAGCGGGGGGAGAGACCCAGTACTTC
TRBV11-3	once	TRBD2	TRBJ2-1	CASSLYSGSNNEQFF	TGTGCCAGCAGCTTATATAGCGGGTCCAACAATGAGCAGTTCTTC
TRBV3-1/TRBV3-2	-	TRBD1	TRBJ1-4	CASSHQGATNEKLFF	TGTGCCAGCAGCCACCAGGGGGCAACTAATGAAAAACTGTTTTTT
TRBV30	-	-	TRBJ1-5	CALTDGQGQPQHF	TGTGCCTTAACGGACGGCCAGGGGCAGCCCCAGCATTTT
TRBV29-1	-	TRBD2	TRBJ2-3	CSVVSPTSGTDTQYF	TGCAGCGTTGTCTCCCCGACTAGCGGGACAGATACGCAGTATTTT
TRBV2	-	-	TRBJ2-1	CASSERGTDYNEQFF	TGTGCCAGCAGTGAAAGAGGCACCGACTACAATGAGCAGTTCTTC
TRBV6-2/TRBV6-3	-	TRBD1	TRBJ2-3	CASTPRQGITDTQYF	TGTGCCAGCACCCCCCGACAGGGGATCACAGATACGCAGTATTTT
TRBV10-2	-	TRBD1	TRBJ2-7	CASSEETGAYEQYF	TGCGCCAGCAGTGAGGAAACAGGGGCCTACGAGCAGTACTTC
TRBV7-2	-	TRBD1	TRBJ1-2	CASSLGMDRVSGYTF	TGTGCCAGCAGCTTAGGAATGGACAGGGTTAGTGGCTACACCTTC
TRBV30	-	-	TRBJ1-2	CAWTPLTAKNNYGYTF	TGTGCCTGGACCCCCCTGACAGCCAAGAATAACTATGGCTACACCTTC
TRBV30	-	-	TRBJ2-5	CAWSVVETQYF	TGTGCCTGGAGTGTAGTGGAGACCCAGTACTTC
TRBV7-9	-	-	TRBJ1-1	CASSPEEGEAFF	TGTGCCAGCAGCCCGGAGGAAGGTGAAGCTTTCTTT
TRBV6-5	-	-	TRBJ1-3	CANQPGGSSGNTIYF	TGTGCCAACCAACCTGGGGGGAGCTCTGGAAACACCATATATTTT
TRBV5-1	-	-	TRBJ1-3	CASSLAPAGLAGNTIYF	TGCGCCAGCAGCTTGGCTCCTGCAGGTCTCGCTGGAAACACCATATATTTT
TRBV11-3	-	-	TRBJ2-1	CASSFGLSEQFF	TGTGCCAGCAGCTTTGGGTTGAGTGAGCAGTTCTTC
TRBV3-1/TRBV3-2	-	-	TRBJ1-6	CASSRGGRDNSPLHF	TGTGCCAGCAGCCGCGGGGGTCGCGATAATTCACCCCTCCACTTT
TRBV5-1	few	-	TRBJ2-1	CASTTGDFNEQFF	TGCGCCAGCACCACGGGGGATTTCAATGAGCAGTTCTTC
TRBV28	-	TRBD1	TRBJ1-2	CASSPDRVGYGYTF	TGTGCCAGCAGTCCGGACAGGGTAGGCTATGGCTACACCTTC